Following are 3 T cell receptor beta chains from one sample sequenced in a study of brain T cells in children with intractable seizures. Produced via immunoSEQ multiplex PCR; TCRdb's table is partial and in-frame only. The data hold fewer than 150,000 clones, with roughly 92% observed a single time. The sample here was peripheral blood, taken at surgery. The origin of the receptors is a boy under three years old with hemimegalencephaly and intractable seizures.

The chain recombines TRBV27 with TRBJ2-2; D may correspond to TRBD1 or TRBD2 (5 bases each). This CDR3 has 16 residues. V lost 0 bases and J lost 4, with 12 bases in between. Germline V gene sequence: CDR1 MNHEY, CDR2 SMNVEV (reference sequence). Written as DNA, the CDR3 is TGTGCCAGCAGTTTATCGGGTGGGGGTGTCACCGGGGAGCTGTTTTTT. This sequence encodes CASSLSGGGVTGELFF.

The chain couples TRBV7-8 to TRBJ2-1; 9 positions match TRBD2. The CDR3 loop spans 16 amino acids. Losses at the gene ends were 2 bases for V and 2 bases for J; bases not matched to a gene: 4. Germline-derived CDR1 and CDR2 are SGHVS and FQNEAQ. DNA for the CDR3: TGTGCCAGCAGCTTATCTGCGGGAGGGGCCTACAATGAGCAGTTCTTC. Amino acids: CASSLSAGGAYNEQFF.

The V and J genes are TRBV6-1 and TRBJ2-5, with TRBD2 matching 7 bases. This CDR3 contains 16 residues. The trim removed 2 bases at V and 4 bases at J, leaving 10 bases unmatched. Per the germline V gene, CDR1 is MNHNS and CDR2 is SASEGT. The CDR3 nucleotides are TGTGCCAGCAGTGAATACCTCCCTATAGCGGGAGAGACCCAGTACTTC. Translated, it gives CASSEYLPIAGETQYF.